These 12 T cell receptor beta chains share one sample of origin, sequenced in a study of CD8 T cells in Susac syndrome. RNA totalling about 0.5 to 1 ug underwent reverse transcription with random hexamers. One entry per CDR3 protein, called by TCRdb with MiXCR from the immunoSEQ multiplex PCR reads. Of 170,000 or so distinct CDR3 sequences listed, 85% to 95% are singletons. The sample taken for sequencing was CD4+ T cells from PBMCs. Every receptor here comes from a human donor with multiple sclerosis.

This clonotype was counted once. The chain couples TRBV4-3 to TRBJ2-1; maybe TRBD2 (7 bases). From germline, CDR1 is LGHNA and CDR2 YSLEER. V lost 1 base and J 7 bases, leaving 20 bases between the germline ends. CDR3 length equals 17 residues. CDR3 in DNA: TGCGCCAGCAGCCAAGCCCCCGGGGGGCGCCGAAAGAATGAGCAGTTCTTC. It specifies CASSQAPGGRRKNEQFF.

The V call is TRBV30, the J call TRBJ1-1; D remains unclear. CDR1 is GTSNPN, CDR2 SVGIG, per germline (reference sequence). CDR3 length equals 13 residues. Trimming shortened V by 8 bases and J by 1 base, and 14 bases separated the two germline ends. The DNA of the CDR3 is TGTGCCAATGCGGCGCGTGAGAACACTGAAGCTTTCTTT. Protein: CANAARENTEAFF.

V usage is TRBV5-4 and J usage is TRBJ1-3, with D tentatively TRBD1 (5 bases). CDR3 length equals 14 residues. Germline CDR1 and CDR2: SGHNT and YYREEE (reference sequence). V was shortened by 5 bases and J by 6 bases, with 15 bases between the two germline ends. The DNA for the CDR3 is TGTGCCAGCAGTCCCTTGGGGGGGTCAAACACCATATATTTT. Amino acid sequence: CASSPLGGSNTIYF.

The DNA of the CDR3 is TGTGCCACCAGTGATCCGGCGGGACCGGCGGGGAATGAGCAGTTCTTC. Translated, it gives CATSDPAGPAGNEQFF. The chain combines TRBV24-1 with TRBJ2-1, with a tentative D call TRBD2 (6 bases). V shed 3 bases and J shed 7 bases, with 18 bases lying between them. The CDR3 sequence is 16 residues long. From germline, CDR1 is KGHDR and CDR2 SFDVKD.

The chain recombines TRBV5-1 with TRBJ1-6; 10 nucleotides agree with TRBD1. Germline V gene lookup returns CDR1 SGHRS and CDR2 YFSETQ. After removal of 0 bases from V and 9 bases from J, the junction contained 6 bases not matched to a gene. This CDR3 region has 16 residues. The CDR3: CASSLVGDRGISPLHF. CDR3 sequence (DNA): TGCGCCAGCAGCTTGGTTGGGGACAGGGGTATTTCACCCCTCCACTTT.

This chain links TRBV29-1 with TRBJ2-7, with a possible D match to TRBD2 (6 bases). The CDR3 sequence is 12 residues long. V lost 7 bases and J lost 3, with 13 bases in between. The V gene's germline CDR1 is SQVTM and CDR2 ANQGSEA. CDR3 in amino acids: CSGGDGSYEQYF. In DNA, the CDR3 is TGCAGCGGGGGGGATGGGAGCTACGAGCAGTACTTC.

The chain links TRBV12-3 or TRBV12-4 to TRBJ2-7; D possibly corresponds to TRBD1 (5 bases). This CDR3 has 13 amino acids. V was trimmed by 6 bases and J by 2 bases, leaving 11 bases between them. CDR3 sequence reads: CASSLHRTYEQYF. CDR3 DNA: TGTGCCAGCAGCCTCCACAGGACCTACGAGCAGTACTTC.

Notes on this clonotype: Mismatch with germline at one junction end may stem from a read error. This chain joins TRBV13 and TRBJ1-2; weak D call: TRBD1 (5 bases). The CDR3 has 13 amino acids. The germline V gene has CDR1 PRHDT and CDR2 FYEKMQ (reference sequence). CDR3 DNA sequence: TGTGCCAGCAGCCCCCCAACCCGCGGGACGGTAGCCTTC. It codes for CASSPPTRGTVAF.

The table lists this clonotype with a few counts. The chain joins TRBV4-1 to TRBJ2-7; D assignment may be TRBD1 or TRBD2 (5 bases each). Deletions cut 1 base from V and 3 bases from J, with 13 bases between. This CDR3 has 15 residues. The germline V gene encodes CDR1 MGHRA and CDR2 YSYEKL. As DNA, the CDR3 is TGCGCCAGCAGCCAAGGGCAGGGAGATGTCTACGAGCAGTACTTC. It yields the protein CASSQGQGDVYEQYF.

This clonotype was counted between two and nine times. The chain joins TRBV27 to TRBJ2-7; weak D call: TRBD2 (6 bases). Per germline, CDR1 MNHEY and CDR2 SMNVEV (reference sequence). Deletions cut 3 bases from V and 4 bases from J, with 13 bases between. CDR3 length: 14 amino acids. CDR3: CASSFGRDRYEQYF. CDR3 DNA: TGTGCCAGCAGTTTCGGGCGGGATCGGTACGAGCAGTACTTC.

This clonotype was observed once. The chain links TRBV28 to TRBJ1-5, with D possibly TRBD1 on 5 matching bases. V dropped 2 bases and J dropped 7 bases, with 27 bases sitting between them. CDR1 is MDHEN and CDR2 is SYDVKM in the germline V gene. This CDR3 comprises 19 residues. CDR3 sequence: CASSLAGSVRRGEDQPQHF. DNA of the CDR3: TGTGCCAGCAGTTTAGCGGGCTCCGTGCGGAGGGGTGAAGACCAGCCCCAGCATTTT.

The chain recombines TRBV5-6 with TRBJ2-4, with TRBD2 matching 10 bases. This CDR3 is 15 amino acids long. The V and J ends lost 4 bases and 13 bases, in that order; junction bases with no gene match: 14. Germline CDR1 is SGHDT and CDR2 is YYEEEE. The CDR3 spells CASSPGGASGGAQYF. In DNA, the CDR3 is TGTGCCAGCAGCCCCGGGGGGGCTAGCGGGGGCGCCCAGTACTTC.